This TCR beta chain is drawn from a study of T cell responses to AZD1222 COVID-19 vaccine. Background on the study: The analysis combined second doses at about 4 or about 12 weeks.

Trimming took off 7 bases at V and 2 bases at J, with 18 bases between the two ends. Germline loops: CDR1 SGHRS, CDR2 YFSETQ. The CDR3 consists of 15 residues. The method was immunoSEQ multiplex PCR; TCRdb's version includes in-frame clones alone and lacks a portion of them. Of about 70,000 clones in the sample, about 83% were seen once. This clone was counted only a few times. Sample: peripheral blood, taken on day 0 of AZD1222 vaccination. The receptor was isolated from an adult in good health. The rearrangement links TRBV5-1 to TRBJ2-5; TRBD1 is a possible D gene (6 bases). The CDR3 nucleotides are TGCGCCAGCTCAAGGGCAGGACAGCAACAAGAGACCCAGTACTTC. Translated, it gives CASSRAGQQQETQYF.